Included here is one TCR beta chain sequence, with context. Its specificity is not known. Germline assignment: CDR1 SGHAT and CDR2 FQNNGV. Trimming removed 3 bases at V and 6 bases at J, with 6 bases between. The CDR3 has 12 amino acids. In making diagnoses, clinical symptoms, serum thyroxine and TRAb, thyroid ultrasound and orbital computed tomography were all used. The source material, RNA transcripts, was used to amplify TCR beta CDR3 regions. Researchers ran a first-round RT-PCR on the TCR CDR3 using the HTBI primer set. MiXCR, run by TCRdb on the multiplex PCR reads, gives a single entry per CDR3 protein. The sample carries approximately 380,000 distinct CDR3 sequences, roughly 20% recorded once. This sample is drawn from a study of T cells in Graves' hyperthyroidism and ophthalmopathy. Points from the study as a whole: By a 13 V-J model, ophthalmopathy was set apart from stable hyperthyroidism. In validation, the model predicted ophthalmopathy. These predictions came a median about 6.5 months before onset. In the blood, most expanded thyroid clonotypes above 0.001 appeared as well.

The sample comprised blood. The rearrangement links TRBV11-2 to TRBJ2-1; D is uncertain. This clonotype originated in a man between 18 and 35 years old with Graves' ophthalmopathy. The CDR3 sequence: CASSFLSNEQFF. The CDR3 region has the DNA TGTGCCAGCAGCTTTTTGAGCAATGAGCAGTTCTTC.